The T cell receptor beta chain under discussion was sequenced for a study of T-cell reconstitution after alpha-beta-depleted transplantation in children (dated by TCRdb to about 2016). About the study as a whole: Using TCR repertoire profiling, the study followed T-cell immune reconstitution in a quantitative way in children after TCRalphabeta/CD19-depleted allogeneic hematopoietic cell transplantation. Study-wide findings and limitations: The frequencies of hyperexpanded clones fell over the following months, and after one year, T-cell counts and TCRbeta diversity were mostly attributed to newly produced T cells. In some patients, the high TCRbeta diversity seen at day 60 was put down to recipient T cells and intrathymic progenitors that had survived conditioning. The apparently early alphabetaT-cell count recovery about two months after transplant was reportedly dependent on only several hundred rapidly expanded clones derived from non-depleted graft cells.

The label giving this sample's treatment or condition can be read as: allogeneic hematopoietic cell transplantation with graft depleted of TCRalphabeta T cells and CD19 B cells. The children who served as transplant recipients had been given grafts of TCRalphabeta/CD19-depleted allogeneic hematopoietic cells. The germline V gene specifies SGHRS as CDR1 and YFSETQ as CDR2. The CDR3, from cysteine to phenylalanine, totals 15 residues. Of the read, only the CDR3 DNA is kept; its 45 bases are in frame from base 1. V and J are truncated by 0 bases and 6 bases respectively, leaving an intervening sequence of 13 bases. Library preparation employed PCR. Reads for this sample came from an Illumina HiSeq 2500. TCR library preparation used molecular barcoding, with unique molecular identifiers applied to normalize quantification of the TCRbeta repertoire. In TCRdb, the public reads were trimmed at Q25 with fastp and aligned with MiXCR, with productive beta chains retained. Each entry is one CDR3 protein sequence, shown with its most common DNA and genes. The sample data list 700,000 or so distinct CDR3 sequences, and 13% of these were observed just once. About 0.79% of the sample is taken by the ten largest.

In regard to this clonotype: What this receptor recognizes is not known. No much larger clonotype is one base removed from it; base qualities were not supplied.

The rearranged chain carries TRBV5-1 and TRBJ2-1, with the D gene uncertain. This sample comprised PBMCs, obtained before TCRalphabeta/CD19-depleted stem cell transplant. This TCR derives from a girl aged 2-15 years with congenital amegakaryocytic thrombocytopenia, due to receive a stem cell transplant. For the CDR3, the sequence is CASSLAQAALNEQFF. DNA sequence: TGCGCCAGCAGCTTGGCCCAAGCAGCCCTCAATGAGCAGTTCTTC.